These 13 T cell receptor beta chains originate from one sample sequenced in a study of early stage breast cancer tumors. Generated by immunoSEQ multiplex PCR, the TCRdb table keeps only in-frame clones and is missing some. The table includes tens of thousands of clones, around nine tenths detected once. Sequencing input: blood. All receptors come from a person in their 70s with breast cancer.

This chain links TRBV5-1 with TRBJ2-5; TRBD2 matches at 11 bases. V lost 4 bases, J lost 0 bases, and 14 bases stayed unmatched. In germline, CDR1 is SGHRS, CDR2 YFSETQ. This CDR3 is 19 amino acids long. The CDR3 reads CASSLRSTSGGLYQETQYF. The DNA for the CDR3 is TGCGCCAGCAGCCTTAGGAGCACTAGCGGGGGCCTATACCAAGAGACCCAGTACTTC.

The CDR3 region has the DNA TGTGCCAGCAGCTTACGGGACTCCTACAATGAGCAGTTCTTC. Its protein product is CASSLRDSYNEQFF. The rearrangement links TRBV7-3 to TRBJ2-1; a possible D gene is TRBD2 (5 bases). Germline V gene data show CDR1 as SGHTA and CDR2 as FQGTGA. The CDR3 has 14 residues. V was cut by 2 bases and J by 0 bases, with 5 bases left in between.

This rearrangement joins TRBV29-1 to TRBJ1-6; no firm D call. V lost 5 bases and J 4 bases, leaving 12 bases between the germline ends. The CDR3 extends over 14 amino acids. Germline CDR1 SQVTM, CDR2 ANQGSEA. CDR3: CSVRKGGYNSPLHF. The CDR3 DNA reads as TGCAGCGTTAGGAAGGGAGGGTATAATTCACCCCTCCACTTT.

This chain connects TRBV5-4 to TRBJ1-2, with TRBD1 matching 7 bases. V lost 3 bases, J lost 5 bases, and 13 bases stayed unmatched. The germline V gene encodes CDR1 SGHNT and CDR2 YYREEE (reference sequence). CDR3 size: 16 residues. CDR3 nucleotides: TGTGCCAGCAGCTCGGGACAGAGCCCTTCTGGATATGGCTACACCTTC. This sequence encodes CASSSGQSPSGYGYTF.

The V call is TRBV9, the J call TRBJ1-2, with unresolved D. Between the trimmed V and J ends, which lost 2 bases and 3 bases, there was a span of 8 bases. The germline gives CDR1 SGDLS, CDR2 YYNGEE. The CDR3 runs 13 residues. The DNA of the CDR3 is TGTGCCAGCAGCGTGCAGGCTGACTATGGCTACACCTTC. Residues: CASSVQADYGYTF.

The chain has TRBV5-4 and TRBJ1-2; D gene ambiguous. Trimming took off 1 base at V and 7 bases at J, with 8 bases between the two ends. Germline V gene lookup returns CDR1 SGHNT and CDR2 YYREEE (reference sequence). The CDR3 extends over 12 amino acids. The CDR3 region has the DNA TGTGCCAGCAGCTTGAATCCCGGTGGCTACACCTTC. Translated: CASSLNPGGYTF.

The chain carries TRBV7-9 and TRBJ2-6; TRBD1 is a possible D gene (6 bases). Between the trimmed V and J ends, which lost 9 bases and 3 bases, there was a span of 9 bases. The CDR3 is 13 amino acids. Germline CDR1 reads SEHNR; CDR2 reads FQNEAQ (reference sequence). The CDR3 DNA sequence: TGTGCCAGTCACAGGGATGGGGCCAACGTCCTGACTTTC. This translates into CASHRDGANVLTF.

The chain combines TRBV7-2 with TRBJ1-1, with D possibly matching TRBD1 (5 bases). The CDR3 has 15 amino acids. The V and J ends lost 5 bases and 0 bases respectively, with 13 bases between them. The germline V gene has CDR1 SGHTA and CDR2 FQGNSA. CDR3 in amino acids: CASSKGVGMNTEAFF. DNA of the CDR3: TGTGCCAGCAGCAAAGGGGTGGGCATGAACACTGAAGCTTTCTTT.

V gene TRBV25-1 combines with J gene TRBJ2-5; 10 bases fit TRBD1. V lost 4 bases to trimming and J lost 0 bases; unmatched junction nucleotides: 2. The CDR3 sequence is 15 residues long. Germline CDR1 and CDR2: MGHDK and SYGVNS. The CDR3 loop is CASSGDRGYQETQYF. In DNA, the CDR3 is TGTGCCAGCAGTGGGGACAGGGGATACCAAGAGACCCAGTACTTC.

This sequence joins TRBV13 and TRBJ2-7; 9 nucleotides agree with TRBD1. Germline trimming cut 4 bases from V and 3 bases from J; bases unmatched to any gene: 4. The CDR3 has 14 amino acids. Germline V gives CDR1 PRHDT, CDR2 FYEKMQ (reference sequence). Written as DNA, the CDR3 is TGTGCCAGCAGCTCTAGGGACAGGGACTACGAGCAGTACTTC. It specifies CASSSRDRDYEQYF. The whole variable domain, remainder taken from reference TRBV13 and TRBJ2-7, is AAGVIQSPRHLIKEKRETATLKCYPIPRHDTVYWYQQGPGQDPQFLISFYEKMQSDKGSIPDRFSAQQFSDYHSELNMSSLELGDSALYFCASSSRDRDYEQYFGPGTRLTVT.

The chain carries TRBV10-1 and TRBJ2-7; 9 bases fit TRBD2. CDR1 is WNHNN and CDR2 is SYGVQD in the germline V gene (reference sequence). V gave up 0 bases and J gave up 2 bases; unmatched junction bases: 2. CDR3 length: 15 residues. As DNA, the CDR3 is TGCGCCAGCAGTGAGTCCGCTAGCGGGGCCTACGAGCAGTACTTC. Translation gives CASSESASGAYEQYF.

The V call is TRBV6-5, the J call TRBJ2-1; 11 nucleotides match TRBD1. Germline V gene lookup returns CDR1 MNHEY and CDR2 SVGAGI. The CDR3 is made up of 16 amino acids. Losses at the gene ends were 0 bases for V and 4 bases for J; bases not matched to a gene: 2. The CDR3 DNA sequence: TGTGCCAGCAGTTACTCGGACAGGGGGCCTTACAATGAGCAGTTCTTC. Protein: CASSYSDRGPYNEQFF.

V usage is TRBV7-3 and J usage is TRBJ2-5, with a possible D match to TRBD1 (6 bases). The V end was cut by 3 bases, the J end by 5 bases, with 13 bases between. This CDR3 is 14 amino acids long. The germline V gene has CDR1 SGHTA and CDR2 FQGTGA. This CDR3 is CASSFQGRGETQYF. CDR3 DNA: TGTGCCAGCAGCTTTCAGGGAAGGGGGGAGACCCAGTACTTC.